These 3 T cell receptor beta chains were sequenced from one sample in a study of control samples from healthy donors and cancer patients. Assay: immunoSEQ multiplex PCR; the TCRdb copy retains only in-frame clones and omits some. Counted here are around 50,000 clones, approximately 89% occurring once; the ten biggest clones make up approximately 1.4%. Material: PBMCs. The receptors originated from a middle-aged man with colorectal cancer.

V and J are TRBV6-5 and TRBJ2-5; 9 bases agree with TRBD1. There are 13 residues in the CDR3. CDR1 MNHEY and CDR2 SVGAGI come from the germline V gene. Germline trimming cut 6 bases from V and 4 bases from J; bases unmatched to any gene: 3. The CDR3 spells CASSLDRGETQYF. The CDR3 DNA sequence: TGTGCCAGCAGCTTGGACAGGGGAGAGACCCAGTACTTC.

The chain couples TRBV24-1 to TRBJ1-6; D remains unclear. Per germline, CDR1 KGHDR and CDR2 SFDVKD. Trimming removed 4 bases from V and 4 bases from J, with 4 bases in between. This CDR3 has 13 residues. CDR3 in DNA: TGTGCCACCAGTGACTCATATAATTCACCCCTCCACTTT. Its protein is CATSDSYNSPLHF.

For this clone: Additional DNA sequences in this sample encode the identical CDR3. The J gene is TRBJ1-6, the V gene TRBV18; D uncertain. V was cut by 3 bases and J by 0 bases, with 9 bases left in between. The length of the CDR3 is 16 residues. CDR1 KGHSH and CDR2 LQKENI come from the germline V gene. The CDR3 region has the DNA TGTGCCAGCTCACCCCGGGAGAGCTCCTATAATTCACCCCTCCACTTT. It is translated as CASSPRESSYNSPLHF.